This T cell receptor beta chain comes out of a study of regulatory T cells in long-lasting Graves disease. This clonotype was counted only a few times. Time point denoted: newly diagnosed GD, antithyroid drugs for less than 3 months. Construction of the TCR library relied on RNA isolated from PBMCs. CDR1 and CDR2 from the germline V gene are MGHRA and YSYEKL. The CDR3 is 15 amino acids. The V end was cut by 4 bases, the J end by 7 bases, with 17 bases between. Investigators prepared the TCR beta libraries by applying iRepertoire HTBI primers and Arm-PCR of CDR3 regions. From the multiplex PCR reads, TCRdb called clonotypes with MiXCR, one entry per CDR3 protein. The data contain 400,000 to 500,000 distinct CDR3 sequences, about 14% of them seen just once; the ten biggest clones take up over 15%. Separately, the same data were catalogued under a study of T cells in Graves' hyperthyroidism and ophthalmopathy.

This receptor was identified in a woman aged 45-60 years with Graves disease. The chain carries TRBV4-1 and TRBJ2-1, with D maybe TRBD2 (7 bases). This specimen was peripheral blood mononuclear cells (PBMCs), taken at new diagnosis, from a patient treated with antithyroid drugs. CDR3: CASSPEGGGWNEQFF. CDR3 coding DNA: TGCGCCAGCAGCCCGGAGGGCGGGGGCTGGAATGAGCAGTTCTTC.